This T cell receptor (beta chain) was identified in a study of low-dose radiotherapy and immunotherapy resistance in tumors (dated by TCRdb to between 2021 and 2022). Looking at the study overall: Patients in Cohort 1 were given 0.5 Gy per fraction every 2 weeks, and the prescribed total PTV dose was 6.5 Gy. For Cohort 2, the dose was 1 Gy per fraction given every two weeks, adding up to 13 Gy in total across 26 weeks. Patients were given nivolumab as a 240 mg flat dose every two weeks and ipilimumab at 1 mg/kg every six weeks, with both drugs delivered intravenously. Cyclophosphamide 200 mg/m2 was administered intravenously every two weeks, one day before each radiation and immunotherapy administration. Patients took aspirin 300 mg orally once daily for four cycles, starting on cycle 1 day 1. First-strand cDNA was synthesized with Superscript III and a set of TRAV- and TRBV-specific primers, covering both TCRalpha and TCRbeta chains. Randomization of trial participants into treatment groups was not performed. Eight patients were included in the translational analysis: three from the first dose cohort and the first five from the second dose cohort.

The listed sequencing device is Illumina HiSeq 2500. A roughly 19-cycle PCR with Phusion amplified the TCRs, pairing a constant-region primer with the adapter that was attached to the V primers. Amplification of the isolated mRNA was done with the MessageAmp II aRNA Amplification Kit, which involved an approximately 16-hour in vitro transcription at 37 degrees C. mRNA for TCR sequencing was isolated with the Dynabeads mRNA DIRECT Purification Kit. Indexed Illumina adapters were added in a second approximately 25-cycle Phusion PCR, and the resulting products were purified with AMPure XP beads. On the study's bioinformatics: Custom Perl scripts were used to pool TCR sequences that encoded the same protein, to remove out-of-frame sequences, and to calculate the abundance of each clonotype. TCR sequences supported by only a single read were excluded from analysis. Repertoire metrics included Shannon entropy, Gini index, clonality, richness, and frequency of TCRs shared between repertoires. TCRdb itself trimmed the public reads at Q25 with fastp, ran MiXCR and retained productive beta chains. Identical CDR3 proteins give one entry, which carries the most common genes and DNA. The V and J calls and clone size come from TCRdb's table, not from the authors' own analysis. The sample table lists some 53,000 distinct CDR3 sequences, 33% of them with a count of one. 8% to 9% of the sample is taken by the ten largest.

The time point tag for this specimen amounts to: after trial treatment. According to the study, the label for this sample's treatment or condition signals: LDRT plus nivolumab, ipilimumab, low-dose cyclophosphamide and aspirin (RACIN trial). The donors took part in RACIN, a single-arm, phase I, dose-escalation trial that combined nivolumab, ipilimumab, aspirin, low-dose cyclophosphamide and low-dose radiotherapy. Patients with advanced, TIL-negative solid tumors were considered eligible. CDR1 and CDR2 (LNHDA, SQIVND) derive from the germline V gene (reference sequence). The cysteine opens and the phenylalanine closes a CDR3 of 16 amino acids. Only CDR3 DNA is held: 48 bases, read in frame from base 1. Between the V and J ends, shortened by 6 bases and 4 bases respectively, the junction contains 19 bases. Regarding this clonotype: What antigen it recognizes has not been identified. Base qualities were left out, and no much larger clone turns up one base away.

This material consisted of PBMCs, taken after low-dose radiotherapy plus immunotherapy. The sequence was collected from a male donor with rectosigmoid adenocarcinoma. This chain joins TRBV19 to TRBJ1-5; there is no confident call for the D gene. The nucleotide sequence reads TGTGCCAGTAGCAAGGAGAGTGCGGGAAGGAATCAGCCCCAGCATTTT. This translates into CASSKESAGRNQPQHF.